These 11 T cell receptor beta chains originate from one sample sequenced in a study of glioma-infiltrating T cells. The iRepertoire nested amplicon-rescue multiplex PCR amplified TCR alpha and beta CDR3s from RNA. TCRdb analysed the multiplex PCR reads with MiXCR anew, one entry per CDR3 protein. The sample carries about 140,000 distinct CDR3 sequences, about 39% recorded once. The material sequenced was glioma tissue, nonneoplastic brain tissue, or PBMCs (not recorded which). The receptors stem from a human donor with low-grade glioma or glioblastoma, undergoing nonglioma brain surgery, or in good health (not recorded which).

This clonotype is a singleton in its sample. The junction shows a germline mismatch at one end, possibly a read error. The J gene is TRBJ2-5, the V gene TRBV15; 10 nucleotides line up with TRBD1. The germline V gene has CDR1 LNHNV and CDR2 YYDKDF (reference sequence). CDR3 length: 15 amino acids. CDR3 in amino acids: CATSRRTGGQETQCF. The DNA for the CDR3 is TGTGCCACCAGCAGGCGGACAGGGGGTCAAGAGACCCAGTGCTTC.

The chain uses TRBV6-2 or TRBV6-3 and TRBJ2-6, with a tentative D call TRBD2 (5 bases). Trimming took off 4 bases at V and 2 bases at J, with 12 bases between the two ends. CDR3 size: 16 residues. Germline lookup yields CDR1 MNHEY and CDR2 SVGEGT. The CDR3 DNA follows: TGTGCCAGCAGTTTAAAACTAGGAGCTGGGGCCAACGTCCTGACTTTC. Protein product: CASSLKLGAGANVLTF.

In its sample, this clonotype was seen a few times. The chain combines TRBV6-2 or TRBV6-3 with TRBJ1-1, with D hard to call. Germline assignment: CDR1 MNHEY and CDR2 SVGEGT. The CDR3 has 13 residues. Trimming took off 5 bases at V and 3 bases at J, with 10 bases between the two ends. The CDR3 spells CASSPYRDTEAFF. For the CDR3, the DNA is TGTGCCAGCAGTCCCTATAGGGACACTGAAGCTTTCTTT.

This clonotype was detected only a few times. The chain couples TRBV18 to TRBJ2-3, with D possibly matching TRBD2 (5 bases). This CDR3 has 14 amino acids. CDR1 and CDR2 (germline): KGHSH, LQKENI. V lost 0 bases and J 2 bases, leaving 6 bases between the germline ends. In DNA, the CDR3 is TGTGCCAGCTCACCACCGGACTTCACAGATACGCAGTATTTT. It encodes CASSPPDFTDTQYF.

Comment on this clonotype: A much larger clonotype is one base distant, so this may be a read error. This sequence joins TRBV27 and TRBJ2-7, with D unclear. CDR1 is MNHEY, CDR2 SMNVEV, per germline (reference sequence). The CDR3 runs 13 residues. The CDR3 loop is CVSSLTVGAEQYF. The CDR3 coding sequence is TGTGTCAGCAGTTTAACCGTAGGTGCCGAGCAGTACTTC.

This chain joins TRBV27 and TRBJ2-2, with 10 nucleotides matching TRBD1. V lost 5 bases and J lost 8; bases outside the gene matches: 8. Per germline, CDR1 MNHEY and CDR2 SMNVEV (reference sequence). The CDR3 has 15 residues. In DNA, the CDR3 is TGTGCCAGCAGTCGGGACAGGGGCGCCACAGGGGAGCTGTTTTTT. Protein product: CASSRDRGATGELFF.

This clonotype occurred a few times. The V gene is TRBV19, the J gene TRBJ2-1; D is uncertain. CDR1 is LNHDA and CDR2 is SQIVND in the germline V gene (reference sequence). V lost 2 bases and J 6 bases, leaving 8 bases between the germline ends. The CDR3 has 13 residues. The CDR3 DNA reads as TGTGCCAGTAGTATATTGGGTATCAATGAGCAGTTCTTC. Amino acids: CASSILGINEQFF.

This clonotype was recorded only once. The junction shows a germline mismatch at one end, possibly a read error. The chain has TRBV11-1 and TRBJ2-7, with a possible D match to TRBD2 (7 bases). Germline V CDR1 and CDR2: SGHAT, FQDESV (reference sequence). CDR3 length equals 18 residues. The DNA for the CDR3 is TGCGCCAGCAGCCAAGATAGGGGAGGGGGTGCAAGCTCCTACGAGCAGTACTTC. It encodes CASSQDRGGGASSYEQYF.

The sample holds a few counts of this clonotype. CDR3: CATSRDGAEAFF. For the CDR3, the DNA is TGTGCCACCAGCAGAGATGGGGCTGAAGCTTTCTTT. This chain links TRBV15 with TRBJ1-1; D is ambiguous. Per the germline V gene, CDR1 is LNHNV and CDR2 is YYDKDF (reference sequence). Trimming took off 0 bases at V and 6 bases at J, with 5 bases between the two ends. CDR3 length: 12 residues.

The gene calls are TRBV6-1 and TRBJ1-6; no clear D. This CDR3 comprises 14 residues. Trimming removed 5 bases at V and 6 bases at J, with 11 bases between. CDR1 is MNHNS and CDR2 is SASEGT in the germline V gene. CDR3 sequence (DNA): TGTGCCAGCAGTTTGACAAGACCTAATTCACCCCTCCACTTT. It encodes CASSLTRPNSPLHF.

The table lists this clonotype with a few counts. In nucleotides, the CDR3 is TGTGCCAGCAGTAGGGACACACCAACGAACACCGGGGAGCTGTTTTTT. Translated: CASSRDTPTNTGELFF. This rearrangement joins TRBV28 to TRBJ2-2, with D perhaps matching TRBD1 (6 bases). The germline gives CDR1 MDHEN, CDR2 SYDVKM. Trimming cost V 5 bases and J 0 bases, with 13 bases left between them. This CDR3 comprises 16 residues.